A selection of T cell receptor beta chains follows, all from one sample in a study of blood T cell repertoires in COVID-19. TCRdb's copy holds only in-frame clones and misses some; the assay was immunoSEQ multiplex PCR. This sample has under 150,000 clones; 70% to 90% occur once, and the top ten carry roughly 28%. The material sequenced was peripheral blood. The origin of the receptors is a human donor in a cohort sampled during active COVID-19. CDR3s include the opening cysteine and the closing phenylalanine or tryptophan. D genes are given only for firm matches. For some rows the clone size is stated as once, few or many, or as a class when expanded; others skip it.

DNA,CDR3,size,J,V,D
TGTGCCAGCAGCTTTTCCCCTCTGGAGACCCAGTACTTC,CASSFSPLETQYF,.,TRBJ2-5,TRBV7-2,.
TGTGCCAGCTCACCTGGGACAGATAGCAATCAGCCCCAGCATTTT,CASSPGTDSNQPQHF,.,TRBJ1-5,TRBV18,TRBD1
TGTGCCAGCAGTTTGGGACTAGCGGGGGGAAAAGAGACCCAGTACTTC,CASSLGLAGGKETQYF,.,TRBJ2-5,TRBV27,TRBD2
TGTGCCAGCCGAACCGTTAGAGGGAAGGGTGGCTACACCTTC,CASRTVRGKGGYTF,.,TRBJ1-2,TRBV6-5,.
TGTGCCAGCAGCTTAGACGAGGGCAACCCCACAGATACGCAGTATTTT,CASSLDEGNPTDTQYF,.,TRBJ2-3,TRBV7-2,.
TGTGCCAGCAGCTTAACAGGGGCTATGAGCACTGAAGCTTTCTTT,CASSLTGAMSTEAFF,.,TRBJ1-1,TRBV11-2,TRBD1
TGTGCCAGTCAAGGGGCGAGCTCCTACAATGAGCAGTTCTTC,CASQGASSYNEQFF,.,TRBJ2-1,TRBV11-2,.
TGTGCCAGCAGCTTCCCTCGACTAGCGGGGGGTCGGACCCAGTACTTC,CASSFPRLAGGRTQYF,.,TRBJ2-5,TRBV7-9,TRBD2
TGTGCCAGCAGTCAACGGGACAGTTGGGTAACGAACACCGGGGAGCTGTTTTTT,CASSQRDSWVTNTGELFF,.,TRBJ2-2,TRBV6-2/TRBV6-3,TRBD1
TGTGCCAGTAGTACACTAGCGGGGGGGCCCGGAGAGCAGTTCTTC,CASSTLAGGPGEQFF,.,TRBJ2-1,TRBV19,TRBD2
TGTGCCATCAGCCCTGAGGGAACTGAAGCTTTCTTT,CAISPEGTEAFF,few,TRBJ1-1,TRBV10-3,.
TGTGCCAGCAGTTACTCAAGCGGGAGCACAGATACGCAGTATTTT,CASSYSSGSTDTQYF,.,TRBJ2-3,TRBV6-5,.
TGTGCCAGCAGCGAAGAGCTAGCCAGTTTGGCCGGGGAGCTGTTTTTT,CASSEELASLAGELFF,.,TRBJ2-2,TRBV3-1/TRBV3-2,.
TGTGCCAGCAGTTCTCGGACAGGGATCGTAGATGGCTACACCTTC,CASSSRTGIVDGYTF,.,TRBJ1-2,TRBV6-6,TRBD1
TGTGCCAGCTCACCACGAGGGACAGCTGATCAGCCCCAGCATTTT,CASSPRGTADQPQHF,.,TRBJ1-5,TRBV18,TRBD1
TGCGCCAGCAGCCCACGACAGGGGAGCTACGAGCAGTACTTC,CASSPRQGSYEQYF,.,TRBJ2-7,TRBV4-1,TRBD1
TGCGCCAGCTGCCCTTCCGGGGGAGGGCAAGAGACCCAGTACTTC,CASCPSGGGQETQYF,few,TRBJ2-5,TRBV5-1,TRBD2
TGTGCCAGCAGCTCGAATGAAAAACTGTTTTTT,CASSSNEKLFF,.,TRBJ1-4,TRBV6-6,.
TGTGCCAGCAGCTCGGGGGGGGGCACTGAAGCTTTCTTT,CASSSGGGTEAFF,.,TRBJ1-1,TRBV3-1/TRBV3-2,.
TGTGCCAGCAGCTCCGCAGGCGGGGGTACCTCCTACGAGCAGTACTTC,CASSSAGGGTSYEQYF,.,TRBJ2-7,TRBV7-9,TRBD2
TGTGCCAGCTCACCATCTAGCGGGGGATACGAGCAGTACTTC,CASSPSSGGYEQYF,.,TRBJ2-7,TRBV18,TRBD2
TGTGCCAGCAGTTTAATCGAGGGAAGGAGCGGGGAGCTGTTTTTT,CASSLIEGRSGELFF,once,TRBJ2-2,TRBV27,.
TGTGCCAGTAGTATTTATACTCGTACCTACAATGAGCAGTTCTTC,CASSIYTRTYNEQFF,.,TRBJ2-1,TRBV19,.
TGTGCCAGCAGTCCCGGGACTAGCGGCACAGATACGCAGTATTTT,CASSPGTSGTDTQYF,.,TRBJ2-3,TRBV6-5,TRBD2
TGTGCCAGCTCGTCGATATTACTAGCGGGTTTCCAAGAGACCCAGTACTTC,CASSSILLAGFQETQYF,.,TRBJ2-5,TRBV18,TRBD2